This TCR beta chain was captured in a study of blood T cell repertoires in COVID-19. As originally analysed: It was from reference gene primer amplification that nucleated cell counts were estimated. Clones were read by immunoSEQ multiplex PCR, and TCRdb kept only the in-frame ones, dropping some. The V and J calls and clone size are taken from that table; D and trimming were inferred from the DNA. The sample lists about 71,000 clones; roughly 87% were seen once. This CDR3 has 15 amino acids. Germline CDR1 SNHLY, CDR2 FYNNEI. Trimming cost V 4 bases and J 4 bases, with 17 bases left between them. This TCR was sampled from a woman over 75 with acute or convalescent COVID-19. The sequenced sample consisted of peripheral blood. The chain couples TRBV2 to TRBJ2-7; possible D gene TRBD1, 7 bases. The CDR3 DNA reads TGTGCCAGCAGTGTAGCGTCAGGGGGGAATTACGAGCAGTACTTC. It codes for CASSVASGGNYEQYF.